These 17 T cell receptor beta chains share one sample of origin, sequenced in a study of blood T cells in healthy people across ages. The use of a sample-barcoded 5' primer and a J-beta primer mix characterized a second PCR of about 7 to 12 cycles. TCRdb re-called the 5' RACE reads with MiXCR, one entry per CDR3 protein. Of about 800,000 distinct CDR3 sequences listed, 20% to 25% are singletons. The data were also submitted as part of a second study, on T cells of mothers and their children.

Input material: blood. Receptor source: a boy aged 5 to 17 in good health.

This clonotype was seen ten or more times. The rearrangement uses TRBV7-2 and TRBJ1-5; 8 nucleotides agree with TRBD1. V lost 5 bases to trimming and J lost 7 bases; unmatched junction nucleotides: 4. The CDR3 sequence is 13 residues long. Per germline, CDR1 SGHTA and CDR2 FQGNSA. CDR3 in DNA: TGTGCCAGCAGCATCAGGGGGCAGCAGCCCCAGCATTTT. This sequence encodes CASSIRGQQPQHF.

The rearrangement uses TRBV20-1 and TRBJ1-1; 8 positions match TRBD1. In germline, CDR1 is DFQATT, CDR2 SNEGSKA (reference sequence). The V segment lost 8 bases and the J segment 1 base; nucleotides outside the gene matches: 6. The CDR3 covers 13 residues. The CDR3 bases are TGCAGTTTTGAAGGACAGGGGAACACTGAAGCTTTCTTT. Protein product: CSFEGQGNTEAFF.

The V gene is TRBV29-1, the J gene TRBJ2-1; tentative D call: TRBD1 (6 bases). Deletions cut 3 bases from V and 4 bases from J, with 7 bases between. The CDR3 sequence is 12 residues long. Per germline, CDR1 SQVTM and CDR2 ANQGSEA. The CDR3 coding sequence is TGCAGCGTTGAGGGGGCATACAATGAGCAGTTCTTC. Translation: CSVEGAYNEQFF.

The chain uses TRBV29-1 and TRBJ1-2; D is uncertain. This CDR3 is built from 14 residues. Germline lookup yields CDR1 SQVTM and CDR2 ANQGSEA. Trimming removed 3 bases from V and 4 bases from J, with 15 bases in between. CDR3 in DNA: TGCAGCGTTGAGATGGAGTCCCTACTCTATGGCTACACCTTC. Its protein is CSVEMESLLYGYTF. The full variable domain, rest sourced from reference TRBV29-1 and TRBJ1-2, is SAVISQKPSRDICQRGTSLTIQCQVDSQVTMMFWYRQQPGQSLTLIATANQGSEATYESGFVIDKFPISRPNLTFSTLTVSNMSPEDSSIYLCSVEMESLLYGYTFGSGTRLTVV.

The chain employs TRBV20-1 and TRBJ2-5, with D perhaps TRBD1 or TRBD2 (6 bases each). The CDR3 runs 12 residues. V lost 3 bases to trimming and J lost 5 bases, with 10 bases between them. Germline lookup yields CDR1 DFQATT and CDR2 SNEGSKA (reference sequence). The CDR3 loop is CSASGGRETQYF. CDR3 nucleotides: TGCAGTGCTAGCGGGGGCCGGGAGACCCAGTACTTC.

This clonotype was seen just once. The chain links TRBV2 to TRBJ2-7; 7 bases map to TRBD1. The CDR3 extends over 14 amino acids. After removal of 11 bases from V and 4 bases from J, the junction contained 14 bases not matched to a gene. The V gene's germline CDR1 is SNHLY and CDR2 FYNNEI. CDR3: CASHRGRELYEQYF. CDR3 DNA sequence: TGTGCCTCCCACAGGGGCAGGGAACTATACGAGCAGTACTTC.

The gene calls are TRBV11-2 and TRBJ2-5; 10 bases agree with TRBD2. V was pared by 2 bases and J by 4 bases, with 13 bases of the junction left unmatched. CDR3 size: 18 residues. Germline V gives CDR1 SGHAT, CDR2 FQNNGV. The CDR3 here is CASSLSFSASGSGETQYF. In nucleotides, the CDR3 is TGTGCCAGCAGCTTAAGCTTTTCGGCTAGCGGGAGTGGAGAGACCCAGTACTTC.

This clonotype has a handful of counts. The chain carries TRBV12-3 or TRBV12-4 and TRBJ1-3; D is unresolved. The CDR3 sequence is 14 residues long. Trimming removed 5 bases from V and 0 bases from J, with 8 bases in between. The CDR3: CASSHGSSGNTIYF. In DNA form, the CDR3 reads TGTGCCAGCAGTCATGGGAGCTCTGGAAACACCATATATTTT.

This clonotype was picked up a small number of times. This sequence joins TRBV27 and TRBJ2-5; tentatively, D is TRBD2 (5 bases). Germline CDR1 reads MNHEY; CDR2 reads SMNVEV (reference sequence). Trimming took off 6 bases at V and 0 bases at J, with 17 bases between the two ends. CDR3 length: 16 residues. CDR3 in amino acids: CASSQGGAWYQETQYF. As DNA, the CDR3 is TGTGCCAGCAGCCAAGGAGGCGCATGGTACCAAGAGACCCAGTACTTC.

This clonotype occurred a few times. The chain carries TRBV5-1 and TRBJ2-7; 7 bases agree with TRBD1. V shed 0 bases and J 0 bases; nucleotides not matched to a gene: 3. The germline CDR1 and CDR2 sequences are SGHRS and YFSETQ. There are 15 residues in the CDR3. CDR3 amino acids: CASSLVTGPSYEQYF. For the CDR3, the DNA is TGCGCCAGCAGCTTGGTGACAGGGCCCTCCTACGAGCAGTACTTC.

A few counts support this clonotype. J is TRBJ1-1 and V is TRBV27, with 7 bases fitting TRBD1. CDR1 MNHEY and CDR2 SMNVEV come from the germline V gene (reference sequence). CDR3 length equals 16 residues. V trimming: 5 bases; J trimming: 3 bases; junction bases outside the gene matches: 12. DNA for the CDR3: TGTGCCAGCAGTGCGACAGGGTTGTTGGGAGACACTGAAGCTTTCTTT. Translated: CASSATGLLGDTEAFF.

This clonotype was picked up a small number of times. V usage is TRBV7-9 and J usage is TRBJ2-5; D may be TRBD1 or TRBD2 (5 bases each). The V gene lost 2 bases and the J gene lost 2 bases, with 15 bases spanning the gap. Germline CDR1 SEHNR, CDR2 FQNEAQ (reference sequence). The CDR3 covers 16 residues. The CDR3 protein is CASSLIRDGKQETQYF. In nucleotides, the CDR3 is TGTGCCAGCAGCTTAATCAGGGACGGGAAACAAGAGACCCAGTACTTC. Drawing the rest from reference TRBV7-9 and TRBJ2-5, the complete variable domain is DTGVSQNPRHKITKRGQNVTFRCDPISEHNRLYWYRQTLGQGPEFLTYFQNEAQLEKSRLLSDRFSAERPKGSFSTLEIQRTEQGDSAMYLCASSLIRDGKQETQYFGPGTRLLVL.

There are a few counts of this clonotype. The V call is TRBV20-1, the J call TRBJ2-7; D is unresolved. Germline CDR1 DFQATT, CDR2 SNEGSKA (reference sequence). CDR3 length: 11 amino acids. V was clipped by 7 bases and J by 5 bases, with 12 bases between them. CDR3 sequence (DNA): TGCAGTGGGTCAGTCAACGACGAGCAGTACTTC. It yields the protein CSGSVNDEQYF.

The V gene is TRBV7-2, the J gene TRBJ2-7; possible D gene TRBD2, 5 bases. Trimming took off 3 bases at V and 3 bases at J, with 9 bases between the two ends. CDR1 and CDR2 from the germline V gene are SGHTA and FQGNSA. The CDR3 is 13 amino acids. CDR3 in amino acids: CASSFGIYYEQYF. DNA of the CDR3: TGTGCCAGCAGCTTCGGGATTTACTACGAGCAGTACTTC.

This clonotype occurred a few times. This sequence joins TRBV3-1 and TRBJ2-7; 7 bases map to TRBD1. CDR3 length equals 14 residues. V shed 7 bases, J shed 2 bases, and the junction held 8 bases outside the gene matches. Per germline, CDR1 LGHDT and CDR2 YNNKEL (reference sequence). CDR3 DNA: TGTGCCAGCACCCAGGGGGACAGAGCCTACGAGCAGTACTTC. Protein: CASTQGDRAYEQYF.

This clonotype was seen only a few times. The CDR3 DNA sequence: TGTGCCAGCAGCAATAGCAGGGTCGATACGCAGTATTTT. Its protein is CASSNSRVDTQYF. The gene calls are TRBV11-2 and TRBJ2-3; a weak D match, TRBD1 (5 bases). CDR1 and CDR2 (germline): SGHAT, FQNNGV. The CDR3 runs 13 residues. Trimming shortened V by 5 bases and J by 6 bases, and 12 bases separated the two germline ends.

The V and J genes are TRBV15 and TRBJ1-1; D gene uncertain. The germline V gene has CDR1 LNHNV and CDR2 YYDKDF (reference sequence). Between the trimmed V and J ends, which lost 0 bases and 0 bases, there was a span of 11 bases. CDR3 size: 16 residues. In DNA, the CDR3 is TGTGCCACCAGCAGAGATTACGAGAGCATGAACACTGAAGCTTTCTTT. It specifies CATSRDYESMNTEAFF. The full variable domain, completed using reference TRBV15 and TRBJ1-1, is DAMVIQNPRYQVTQFGKPVTLSCSQTLNHNVMYWYQQKSSQAPKLLFHYYDKDFNNEADTPDNFQSRRPNTSFCFLDIRSPGLGDTAMYLCATSRDYESMNTEAFFGQGTRLTVV.